These T cell receptor beta chains were read from a single sample in a study of blood T cells in healthy people across ages. TCRdb re-analysed the 5' RACE reads in MiXCR, keeping a single row per CDR3 protein. Among about 1,500,000 distinct CDR3 sequences listed, 35% to 45% were seen once. Specimen: blood. These receptors originate from a woman in her late teens or twenties in good health. Each CDR3 is given with its conserved first and last residue. A D gene is named only where the DNA matches it firmly. Clone size appears in some rows only: once, few, many, or a class for an expanded clone.

>TRBV20-1|NA|TRBD2|TRBJ2-1
CSARGLAGDGGYNEQFF
TGCAGTGCTAGGGGGCTAGCGGGGGACGGTGGTTACAATGAGCAGTTCTTC
>TRBV6-5|NA|NA|TRBJ2-3
CASRRGKGFTEYTQYF
TGTGCCAGCAGACGGGGGAAAGGCTTCACTGAATATACGCAGTATTTT
>TRBV20-1|NA|TRBD1|TRBJ2-7
CSARAIRQGAEEQYF
TGCAGTGCTAGAGCCATAAGACAGGGGGCGGAGGAGCAGTACTTC
>TRBV12-3/TRBV12-4|NA|TRBD2|TRBJ2-5
CASSLGLWETQYF
TGTGCCAGCAGTTTGGGACTATGGGAGACCCAGTACTTC
>TRBV3-1|NA|NA|TRBJ1-1
CASLLGGTGNTEAFF
TGTGCCAGCCTGCTCGGTGGTACAGGGAACACTGAAGCTTTCTTT
>TRBV4-1|NA|NA|TRBJ1-6
CASSQGHSSYNSPLHF
TGCGCCAGCAGCCAAGGACACAGCTCCTATAATTCACCCCTCCACTTT
>TRBV28|few|NA|TRBJ2-3
CASSLLAETTDTQYF
TGTGCCAGCAGTTTGCTGGCGGAGACCACAGATACGCAGTATTTT
>TRBV6-1|few|NA|TRBJ2-3
CASSEDRNGDDTQYF
TGTGCCAGCAGTGAAGATAGAAATGGTGACGATACGCAGTATTTT
>TRBV6-6|few|TRBD2|TRBJ2-1
CASRSTSGSESYNEQFF
TGTGCCAGCAGGTCGACTAGCGGGAGTGAGTCCTACAATGAGCAGTTCTTC
>TRBV7-3|few|TRBD2|TRBJ2-5
CASSLDGGGAGQETQYF
TGTGCCAGCAGCTTAGATGGCGGGGGGGCTGGACAAGAGACCCAGTACTTC
>TRBV11-1|NA|NA|TRBJ2-1
CASGEQRYAPEQFF
TGTGCCAGCGGCGAGCAGCGTTACGCTCCTGAGCAGTTCTTC
>TRBV7-2|NA|NA|TRBJ2-1
CASSPPGRGNEQFF
TGTGCCAGCAGCCCGCCCGGACGGGGGAATGAGCAGTTCTTC
>TRBV4-2|NA|TRBD2|TRBJ2-5
CASSLGAGGGSETQYF
TGTGCCAGCAGCCTCGGAGCGGGAGGCGGTTCCGAGACCCAGTACTTC
>TRBV7-9|once|NA|TRBJ2-5
CASSLASGQGRETQYF
TGTGCCAGCAGCCTTGCCTCTGGGCAGGGAAGAGAGACCCAGTACTTC
>TRBV4-1|once|TRBD1|TRBJ2-3
CTSSQGVGADTQYF
TGCACCAGCAGCCAGGGGGTGGGTGCAGATACGCAGTATTTT
>TRBV5-1|once|NA|TRBJ2-7
CASSATGTSSSYEQYF
TGCGCCAGCAGCGCCACCGGGACCTCAAGCTCCTACGAGCAGTACTTC
>TRBV20-1|NA|TRBD2|TRBJ2-7
CSAPPSGRTYEQYF
TGCAGTGCCCCACCTAGCGGGAGAACCTACGAGCAGTACTTC
>TRBV4-2|NA|TRBD1|TRBJ1-5
CASSHSGTDNQPQHF
TGTGCCAGCAGCCACTCCGGGACAGACAATCAGCCCCAGCATTTT
>TRBV20-1|NA|NA|TRBJ1-1
CSARTGGQNTEAFF
TGCAGTGCTAGGACGGGGGGGCAGAACACTGAAGCTTTCTTT
>TRBV3-1|NA|TRBD2|TRBJ2-5
CAKATTSSMGNEQYF
TGTGCCAAGGCCACGACTAGCTCAATGGGAAATGAGCAGTACTTC
>TRBV29-1|NA|TRBD1|TRBJ2-3
CSASPTGVSDTQYF
TGCAGCGCCAGCCCCACAGGGGTTTCAGATACGCAGTATTTT
>TRBV10-2|few|NA|TRBJ1-5
CASGEGYSNQPQHF
TGCGCCAGCGGAGAAGGTTATAGCAATCAGCCCCAGCATTTT
>TRBV9|NA|TRBD1|TRBJ2-4
CASSAGTVKNIQYF
TGTGCCAGCAGCGCTGGGACAGTCAAAAACATTCAGTACTTC
>TRBV7-9|NA|TRBD1|TRBJ2-7
CASSLQLGDRAYEQYF
TGTGCCAGCAGCTTACAACTGGGGGACAGGGCCTACGAGCAGTACTTC
>TRBV6-2/TRBV6-3|few|NA|TRBJ1-2
CASSRDFEGYGYTF
TGTGCCAGCAGCCGGGACTTCGAGGGGTATGGCTACACCTTC
>TRBV6-5|NA|TRBD2|TRBJ2-1
CASSSPEDGRRYNEQFF
TGTGCCAGCAGTTCCCCCGAGGACGGGAGGCGATACAATGAGCAGTTCTTC
>TRBV5-5|once|TRBD2|TRBJ2-7
CASSELARVDEQYF
TGTGCCAGCAGCGAACTAGCGAGAGTTGACGAGCAGTACTTC
>TRBV12-5|NA|TRBD2|TRBJ2-1
CASGSTLVRTSGYNEQFF
TGTGCTAGTGGTTCGACTCTAGTGAGGACTAGCGGTTACAATGAGCAGTTCTTC
>TRBV6-5|NA|NA|TRBJ1-1
CASSYGGINTEAFF
TGTGCCAGCAGTTACGGGGGTATAAACACTGAAGCTTTCTTT
>TRBV7-2|NA|TRBD2|TRBJ2-3
CASSLEGLAGGPTDTQYF
TGTGCCAGCAGCTTGGAAGGACTAGCGGGGGGACCCACAGATACGCAGTATTTT
>TRBV6-1|few|TRBD2|TRBJ2-5
CASSDPGSASGTQETQYF
TGTGCCAGCAGTGACCCCGGATCGGCTAGCGGGACGCAAGAGACCCAGTACTTC
>TRBV2|NA|TRBD2|TRBJ2-1
CASRPIGEGTYNEQFF
TGTGCCAGCAGGCCCATCGGGGAGGGGACCTACAATGAGCAGTTCTTC
>TRBV25-1|few|NA|TRBJ1-4
CASSEWGGGLFF
TGTGCCAGCAGTGAATGGGGCGGGGGACTGTTTTTT
>TRBV12-3/TRBV12-4|NA|TRBD2|TRBJ2-5
CASSRLAGHQETQYF
TGTGCCAGCAGCCGACTAGCGGGTCATCAAGAGACCCAGTACTTC
>TRBV20-1|NA|NA|TRBJ1-6
CSARVPFHVSSYNSPLHF
TGCAGTGCTAGAGTTCCATTCCACGTGAGCTCCTATAATTCACCCCTCCACTTT
>TRBV20-1|NA|TRBD2|TRBJ2-2
CSALAGATGELFF
TGCAGTGCCCTAGCGGGTGCAACCGGGGAGCTGTTTTTT
>TRBV6-5|NA|TRBD1|TRBJ1-4
CASSLIPGGANEKLFF
TGTGCCAGCAGTCTCATTCCAGGGGGGGCTAATGAAAAACTGTTTTTT
>TRBV3-1|few|NA|TRBJ2-4
CASSQEGAFLAKNIQYF
TGTGCCAGCAGCCAAGAGGGGGCCTTCCTAGCCAAAAACATTCAGTACTTC
>TRBV2|NA|TRBD2|TRBJ2-1
CASGLVEGTQFF
TGTGCCAGCGGACTAGTCGAGGGGACCCAGTTCTTC
>TRBV12-3/TRBV12-4|NA|NA|TRBJ1-2
CASSPEGFGYTF
TGTGCCAGCAGTCCGGAAGGGTTTGGCTACACCTTC
>TRBV29-1|NA|TRBD1|TRBJ1-2
CSVVTPGQSIYGYTF
TGCAGCGTCGTTACCCCGGGACAGTCCATCTATGGCTACACCTTC
>TRBV6-5|few|TRBD2|TRBJ2-1
CASSYSIGGGGNNEQFF
TGTGCCAGCAGTTACTCGATAGGTGGCGGGGGTAACAATGAGCAGTTCTTC
>TRBV7-2|few|NA|TRBJ1-4
CASSLGYTNEKLFF
TGTGCCAGCAGCTTAGGGTATACTAATGAAAAACTGTTTTTT